This T cell receptor (beta chain) was retrieved from a study of blood T cell repertoires in COVID-19. Generated by immunoSEQ multiplex PCR, the TCRdb table keeps only in-frame clones and is missing some. The sample holds about 180,000 clones; about 88% are singletons and the top ten take around 9.5%. The CDR3 is 15 residues long. Germline CDR1 LGHDT, CDR2 YNNKEL (reference sequence). The V end was cut by 0 bases, the J end by 4 bases, with 10 bases between. Assignment of participants to cohorts was predicated upon participant-reported clinical history. The sequenced sample consisted of PBMCs or T cells enriched from blood (not recorded which). The rearrangement links TRBV3-1 (or the pseudogene TRBV3-2) to TRBJ1-5, with D possibly matching TRBD1 (6 bases). This TCR came from a woman in her late teens or twenties who had recovered from COVID-19. CDR3 nucleotides: TGTGCCAGCAGCCAAGAGGGGGCACAAAATCAGCCCCAGCATTTT. Amino acids: CASSQEGAQNQPQHF.